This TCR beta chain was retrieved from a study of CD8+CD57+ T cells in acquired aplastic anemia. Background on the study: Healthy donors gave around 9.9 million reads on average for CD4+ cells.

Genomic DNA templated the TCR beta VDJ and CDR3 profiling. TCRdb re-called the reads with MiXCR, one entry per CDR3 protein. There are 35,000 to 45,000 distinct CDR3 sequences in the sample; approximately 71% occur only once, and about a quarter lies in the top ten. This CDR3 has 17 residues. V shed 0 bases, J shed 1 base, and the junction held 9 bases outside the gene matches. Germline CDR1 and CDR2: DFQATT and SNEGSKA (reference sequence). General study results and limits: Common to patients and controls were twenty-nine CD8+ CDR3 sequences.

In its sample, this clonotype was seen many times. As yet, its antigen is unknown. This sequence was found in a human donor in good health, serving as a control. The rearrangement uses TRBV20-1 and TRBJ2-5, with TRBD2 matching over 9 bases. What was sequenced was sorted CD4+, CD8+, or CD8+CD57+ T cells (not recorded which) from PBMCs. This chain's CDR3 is CSARDLVISGSQETQYF. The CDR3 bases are TGCAGTGCTAGAGATCTGGTGATTAGCGGGAGCCAAGAGACCCAGTACTTC.